The 21 T cell receptor beta chains listed next were all sequenced from one sample in a study of cytomegalovirus exposure and HLA in healthy donors. 60 Vbeta and 13 Jbeta primers were used in PCR. Assay used: immunoSEQ multiplex PCR; TCRdb lists only in-frame clones, some missing. The sample gives more than 95,000 clones, approximately 78% of which show up once; 3% to 4.5% is in the top ten. Sequenced: PBMCs. These TCRs come from a man aged 40-49 years in good health and CMV-seronegative.

The chain employs TRBV9 and TRBJ2-1, with D unresolved. Germline V gives CDR1 SGDLS, CDR2 YYNGEE. The CDR3 loop spans 17 amino acids. V dropped 1 base and J dropped 4 bases, with 18 bases sitting between them. The CDR3 region has the DNA TGTGCCAGCAGCGTACCCCCGGTTTGGGCTTCTTACAATGAGCAGTTCTTC. It translates to CASSVPPVWASYNEQFF. The entire variable domain, with the rest obtained from reference TRBV9 and TRBJ2-1, is as follows: DSGVTQTPKHLITATGQRVTLRCSPRSGDLSVYWYQQSLDQGLQFLIQYYNGEERAKGNILERFSAQQFPDLHSELNLSSLELGDSALYFCASSVPPVWASYNEQFFGPGTRLTVL.

The chain combines TRBV7-9 with TRBJ1-1; D is undetermined. CDR3 length: 16 amino acids. Germline CDR1 is SEHNR and CDR2 is FQNEAQ (reference sequence). Trimming removed 5 bases at V and 3 bases at J, with 19 bases between. The DNA for the CDR3 is TGTGCCAGCAGCGCCTCAGCTGAGGCGCTTGACACTGAAGCTTTCTTT. Protein: CASSASAEALDTEAFF.

The rearrangement joins TRBV9 to TRBJ1-1, with 8 bases fitting TRBD1. CDR1 SGDLS and CDR2 YYNGEE come from the germline V gene. The CDR3 contains 15 residues. The V segment lost 4 bases and the J segment 1 base; nucleotides outside the gene matches: 6. CDR3 DNA: TGTGCCAGCAGCCCCGGGGACAGGTCGAACACTGAAGCTTTCTTT. It is translated as CASSPGDRSNTEAFF.

This clone was recorded only once. V gene TRBV7-9 combines with J gene TRBJ2-7; weak D call: TRBD1 (6 bases). V was cut by 3 bases and J by 5 bases, with 14 bases left in between. The CDR3 length is 14 residues. CDR1 is SEHNR, CDR2 FQNEAQ, per germline (reference sequence). CDR3 nucleotides: TGTGCCAGCAGCTTCTCCAGGGGTGAGGACGAGCAGTACTTC. It yields the protein CASSFSRGEDEQYF.

The chain carries TRBV14 and TRBJ2-6, with 7 positions matching TRBD2. Looked up from germline, CDR1 is SGHDN and CDR2 is FVKESK. V shed 0 bases and J 5 bases; nucleotides not matched to a gene: 1. The CDR3 is made up of 15 amino acids. The CDR3 region has the DNA TGTGCCAGCAGCCAAGAGCGGGGGAGGGCCAACGTCCTGACTTTC. This gives the protein CASSQERGRANVLTF.

V gene TRBV7-2 combines with J gene TRBJ2-1; D is unclear. The germline gives CDR1 SGHTA, CDR2 FQGNSA. CDR3 length: 14 amino acids. Trimming left V 9 bases short and J 0 bases short, with 12 bases between. This CDR3 reads CASGVSSSYNEQFF. Written as DNA, the CDR3 is TGTGCCAGTGGAGTCAGTTCCTCCTACAATGAGCAGTTCTTC.

The rearrangement joins TRBV7-8 to TRBJ1-2; D unclear. The germline V and J ends were trimmed by 0 bases and 7 bases, with 18 bases remaining between them. Germline V CDR1 and CDR2: SGHVS, FQNEAQ. The CDR3 is 16 amino acids. The CDR3 coding sequence is TGTGCCAGCAGCTTAGCGGCCGGGAATTCTCAACTTGGCTACACCTTC. This encodes CASSLAAGNSQLGYTF.

This clone was seen more than once but under ten times. This rearrangement joins TRBV7-9 to TRBJ1-2; TRBD1 is a possible D gene (5 bases). The CDR3 is 10 residues long. From germline, CDR1 is SEHNR and CDR2 FQNEAQ (reference sequence). The germline V and J ends were trimmed by 5 bases and 11 bases, with 9 bases remaining between them. For the CDR3, the DNA is TGTGCCAGCAGCCGCAGGGATTACACCTTC. It codes for CASSRRDYTF.

The chain uses TRBV5-6 and TRBJ1-2; no reliable D call. CDR3 length equals 15 residues. Trimming cost V 0 bases and J 5 bases, with 14 bases left between them. Germline-derived CDR1 and CDR2 are SGHDT and YYEEEE. CDR3 nucleotide sequence: TGTGCCAGCAGCTTGGGTGTCGTCGGGGATTATGGCTACACCTTC. This gives the protein CASSLGVVGDYGYTF.

This chain connects TRBV19 to TRBJ2-5; possibly TRBD1 for D (5 bases). The CDR3 consists of 13 residues. Trimming removed 5 bases at V and 7 bases at J, with 14 bases between. Germline V gene lookup returns CDR1 LNHDA and CDR2 SQIVND (reference sequence). The CDR3 protein is CASSARAEWTQYF. CDR3 DNA sequence: TGTGCCAGTAGTGCCAGGGCCGAGTGGACCCAGTACTTC.

V and J are TRBV7-3 and TRBJ2-3; TRBD1 agrees at 9 bases. This CDR3 contains 15 residues. With 2 bases clipped from V and 1 base from J, the junction kept 1 base outside the gene matches. CDR1 is SGHTA, CDR2 FQGTGA, per germline. The CDR3 sequence: CASSLWDRGTDTQYF. The CDR3 DNA is TGTGCCAGCAGCTTATGGGACAGGGGCACAGATACGCAGTATTTT.

This rearrangement joins TRBV18 to TRBJ2-5, with D perhaps matching TRBD2 (6 bases). With 4 bases removed from V and 1 base from J, the gap between germline ends came to 13 bases. Looked up from germline, CDR1 is KGHSH and CDR2 is LQKENI. The CDR3 covers 15 residues. As DNA, the CDR3 is TGTGCCAGCTCACAACTGGGAGGAAGCCAAGAGACCCAGTACTTC. It encodes CASSQLGGSQETQYF.

This rearrangement joins TRBV5-6 to TRBJ2-3, with a tentative D call TRBD2 (7 bases). This CDR3 spans 15 amino acids. Germline V lookup: CDR1 SGHDT, CDR2 YYEEEE. Trimming shortened V by 1 base and J by 0 bases, and 9 bases separated the two germline ends. CDR3 loop: CASSLRGGSTDTQYF. The CDR3 bases are TGTGCCAGCAGCTTGAGGGGGGGGAGCACAGATACGCAGTATTTT.

The chain is built from TRBV2 and TRBJ1-4; no clear D gene. With 5 bases removed from V and 8 bases from J, the gap between germline ends came to 15 bases. The germline V gene has CDR1 SNHLY and CDR2 FYNNEI. The CDR3 consists of 14 residues. The chain's CDR3 is CASSRFLGEEKLFF. Written as DNA, the CDR3 is TGTGCCAGCAGTCGGTTCCTCGGGGAGGAAAAACTGTTTTTT.

This sequence joins TRBV6-5 and TRBJ1-1, with D tentatively TRBD1 (5 bases). Germline V gene lookup returns CDR1 MNHEY and CDR2 SVGAGI. Deletions cut 2 bases from V and 0 bases from J, with 13 bases between. This CDR3 contains 16 residues. The CDR3 loop reads CASSYGRGGMNTEAFF. The CDR3 DNA follows: TGTGCCAGCAGTTACGGGCGCGGGGGTATGAACACTGAAGCTTTCTTT.

This rearrangement joins TRBV7-9 to TRBJ1-2, with 8 positions matching TRBD1. V shed 5 bases and J 7 bases; nucleotides not matched to a gene: 12. Germline V gene sequence: CDR1 SEHNR, CDR2 FQNEAQ (reference sequence). The length of the CDR3 is 15 residues. The CDR3 spells CASSLNPTGVLGYTF. The CDR3, as DNA: TGTGCCAGCAGCCTAAATCCGACAGGGGTTCTTGGCTACACCTTC. Full variable domain (missing parts from reference TRBV7-9 and TRBJ1-2): DTGVSQNPRHKITKRGQNVTFRCDPISEHNRLYWYRQTLGQGPEFLTYFQNEAQLEKSRLLSDRFSAERPKGSFSTLEIQRTEQGDSAMYLCASSLNPTGVLGYTFGSGTRLTVV.

The chain has TRBV11-1 and TRBJ1-2; D not resolved. There are 15 residues in the CDR3. Germline V gene data show CDR1 as SGHAT and CDR2 as FQDESV (reference sequence). V was pared by 2 bases and J by 4 bases, with 14 bases between. The chain's CDR3 is CASSLSPGIGYGYTF. CDR3 bases: TGTGCCAGCAGCTTATCCCCGGGGATCGGCTATGGCTACACCTTC.

The chain recombines TRBV10-3 with TRBJ1-1, with D perhaps matching TRBD1 (5 bases). In germline, CDR1 is ENHRY, CDR2 SYGVKD. V lost 2 bases and J lost 5, with 15 bases in between. The CDR3 extends over 15 amino acids. CDR3 region: CAISEKRQIRTEAFF. The DNA for the CDR3 is TGTGCCATCAGTGAGAAAAGACAGATCCGGACTGAAGCTTTCTTT.

The J gene is TRBJ2-4, the V gene TRBV27; D might be TRBD2 (6 bases). V lost 5 bases, J lost 6 bases, and 11 bases lay in between. Germline CDR1 reads MNHEY; CDR2 reads SMNVEV (reference sequence). The CDR3 covers 13 residues. The CDR3 nucleotides are TGTGCCAGCAGTCTTGGGGGACTAAACATTCAGTACTTC. It translates to CASSLGGLNIQYF.

This clone has a handful of counts. The V and J genes are TRBV7-8 and TRBJ2-2, with no clear D. CDR1 is SGHVS and CDR2 is FQNEAQ in the germline V gene. Trimming shortened V by 7 bases and J by 1 base, and 16 bases separated the two germline ends. This CDR3 region has 16 residues. The CDR3 loop reads CASKQSPKRNTGELFF. DNA of the CDR3: TGTGCCAGCAAACAATCCCCGAAAAGGAACACCGGGGAGCTGTTTTTT.

The J gene is TRBJ1-4, the V gene TRBV2; D might be TRBD1 (5 bases). Deletions cut 4 bases from V and 6 bases from J, with 9 bases between. The CDR3 is 13 amino acids. CDR1 is SNHLY and CDR2 is FYNNEI in the germline V gene. The CDR3: CASSVKGHEKLFF. The CDR3 DNA is TGTGCCAGCAGTGTGAAGGGGCATGAAAAACTGTTTTTT.